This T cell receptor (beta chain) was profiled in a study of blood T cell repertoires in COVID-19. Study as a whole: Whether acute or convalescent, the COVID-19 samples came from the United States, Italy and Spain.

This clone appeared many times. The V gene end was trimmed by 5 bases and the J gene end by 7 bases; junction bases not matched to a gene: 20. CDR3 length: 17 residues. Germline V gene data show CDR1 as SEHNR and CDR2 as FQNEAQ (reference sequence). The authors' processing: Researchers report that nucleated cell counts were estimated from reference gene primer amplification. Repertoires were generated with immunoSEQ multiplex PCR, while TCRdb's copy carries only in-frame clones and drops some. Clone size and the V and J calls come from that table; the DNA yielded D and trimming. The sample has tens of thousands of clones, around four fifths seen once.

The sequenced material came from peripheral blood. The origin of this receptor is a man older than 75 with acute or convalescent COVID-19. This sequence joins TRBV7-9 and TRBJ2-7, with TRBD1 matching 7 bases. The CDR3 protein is CASSPTTGAAPGYEQYF. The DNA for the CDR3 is TGTGCCAGCAGCCCTACCACAGGGGCCGCTCCAGGATATGAGCAGTACTTC.